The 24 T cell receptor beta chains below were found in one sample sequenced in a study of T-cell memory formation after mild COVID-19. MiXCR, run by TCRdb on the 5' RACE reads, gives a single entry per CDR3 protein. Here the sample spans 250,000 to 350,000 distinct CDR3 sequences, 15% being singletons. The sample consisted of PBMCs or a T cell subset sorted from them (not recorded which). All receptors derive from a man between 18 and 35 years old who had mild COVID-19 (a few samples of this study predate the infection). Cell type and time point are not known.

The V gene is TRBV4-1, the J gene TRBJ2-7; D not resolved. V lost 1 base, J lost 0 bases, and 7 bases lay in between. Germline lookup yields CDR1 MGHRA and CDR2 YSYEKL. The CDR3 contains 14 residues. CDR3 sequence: CASSQASSSYEQYF. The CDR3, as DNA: TGCGCCAGCAGCCAAGCGTCGAGCTCCTACGAGCAGTACTTC.

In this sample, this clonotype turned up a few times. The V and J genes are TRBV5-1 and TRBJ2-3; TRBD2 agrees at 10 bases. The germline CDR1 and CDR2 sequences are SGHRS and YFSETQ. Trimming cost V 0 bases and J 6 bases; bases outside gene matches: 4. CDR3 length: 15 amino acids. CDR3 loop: CASSLGSGGADTQYF. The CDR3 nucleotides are TGCGCCAGCAGCTTGGGGAGCGGGGGGGCCGATACGCAGTATTTT.

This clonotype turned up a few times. This CDR3 is CASSLTENTYF. The CDR3 nucleotides are TGTGCCAGCAGCTTAACTGAGAACACGTACTTC. J is TRBJ2-7 and V is TRBV11-2; D not resolved. CDR3 length: 11 residues. CDR1 SGHAT and CDR2 FQNNGV come from the germline V gene. Trimming removed 2 bases from V and 12 bases from J, with 11 bases in between.

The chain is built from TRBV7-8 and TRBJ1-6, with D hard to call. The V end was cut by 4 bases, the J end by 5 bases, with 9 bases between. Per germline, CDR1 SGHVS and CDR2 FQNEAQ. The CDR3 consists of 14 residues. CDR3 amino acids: CASSSLGHNSPLHF. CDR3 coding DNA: TGTGCCAGCAGCTCCCTGGGCCATAATTCACCCCTCCACTTT.

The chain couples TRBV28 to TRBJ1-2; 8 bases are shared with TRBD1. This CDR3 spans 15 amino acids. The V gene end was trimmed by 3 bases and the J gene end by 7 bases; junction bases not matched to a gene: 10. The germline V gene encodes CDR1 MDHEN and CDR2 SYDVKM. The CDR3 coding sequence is TGTGCCAGCAGTTTTTCTCGCAGGGGGCAAGTTGGCTACACCTTC. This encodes CASSFSRRGQVGYTF.

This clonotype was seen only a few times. The DNA of the CDR3 is TGTGCCATCAGTGAACAGGGGACGGATACGCAGTATTTT. Its protein is CAISEQGTDTQYF. This chain connects TRBV10-3 to TRBJ2-3; 7 nucleotides match TRBD1. Looked up from germline, CDR1 is ENHRY and CDR2 is SYGVKD. The V segment lost 3 bases and the J segment 6 bases; nucleotides outside the gene matches: 3. The CDR3 is 13 residues long.

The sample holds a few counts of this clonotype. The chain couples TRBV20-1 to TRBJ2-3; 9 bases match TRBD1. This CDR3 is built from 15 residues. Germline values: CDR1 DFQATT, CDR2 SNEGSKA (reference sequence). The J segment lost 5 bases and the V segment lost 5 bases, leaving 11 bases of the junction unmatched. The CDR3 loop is CSARSRDRAEDTQYF. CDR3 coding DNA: TGCAGTGCTCGAAGCCGGGACAGGGCCGAAGATACGCAGTATTTT.

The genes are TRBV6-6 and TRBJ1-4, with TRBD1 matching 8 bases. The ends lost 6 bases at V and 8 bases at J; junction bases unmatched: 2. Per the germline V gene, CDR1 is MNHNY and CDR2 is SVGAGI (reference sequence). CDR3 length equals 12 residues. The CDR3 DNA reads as TGTGCCAGCAGCCGGGACAGGGAAAAACTGTTTTTT. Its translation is CASSRDREKLFF.

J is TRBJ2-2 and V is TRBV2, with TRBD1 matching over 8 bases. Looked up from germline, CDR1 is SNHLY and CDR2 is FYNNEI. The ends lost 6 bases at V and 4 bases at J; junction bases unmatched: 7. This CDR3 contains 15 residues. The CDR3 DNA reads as TGTGCCAGCAGGGAGGGACAGGCGAGCACCGGGGAGCTGTTTTTT. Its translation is CASREGQASTGELFF.

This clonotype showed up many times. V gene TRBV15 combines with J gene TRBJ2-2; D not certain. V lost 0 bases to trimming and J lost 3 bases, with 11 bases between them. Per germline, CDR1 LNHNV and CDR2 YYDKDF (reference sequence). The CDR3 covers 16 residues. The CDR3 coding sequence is TGTGCCACCAGCAGAGATCCACTTTCCGACACCGGGGAGCTGTTTTTT. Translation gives CATSRDPLSDTGELFF.

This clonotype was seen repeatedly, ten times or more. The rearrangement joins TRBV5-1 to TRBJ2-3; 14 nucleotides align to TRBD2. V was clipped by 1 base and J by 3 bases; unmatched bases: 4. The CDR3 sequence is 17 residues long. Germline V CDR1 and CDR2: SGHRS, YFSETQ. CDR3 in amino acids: CASSLSTSGGATDTQYF. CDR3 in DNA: TGCGCCAGCAGCTTGTCGACTAGCGGGGGGGCTACAGATACGCAGTATTTT.

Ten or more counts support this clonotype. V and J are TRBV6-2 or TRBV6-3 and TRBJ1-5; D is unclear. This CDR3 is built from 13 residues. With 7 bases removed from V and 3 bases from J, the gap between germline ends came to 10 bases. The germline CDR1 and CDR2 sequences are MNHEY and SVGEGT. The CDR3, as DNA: TGTGCCAGCACCTGGACGGACAATCAGCCCCAGCATTTT. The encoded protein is CASTWTDNQPQHF.

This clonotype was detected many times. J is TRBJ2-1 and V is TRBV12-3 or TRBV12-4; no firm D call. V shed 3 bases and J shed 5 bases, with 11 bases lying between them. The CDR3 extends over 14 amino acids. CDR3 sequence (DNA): TGTGCCAGCAGTTTCCTGGCCCTAAACAATGAGCAGTTCTTC. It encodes CASSFLALNNEQFF.

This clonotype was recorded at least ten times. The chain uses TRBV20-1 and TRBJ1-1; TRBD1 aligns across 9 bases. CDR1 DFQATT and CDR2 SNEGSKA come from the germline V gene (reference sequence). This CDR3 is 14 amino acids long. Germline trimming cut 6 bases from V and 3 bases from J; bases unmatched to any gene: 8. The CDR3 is CSALGQGRDTEAFF. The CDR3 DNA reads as TGCAGTGCCCTCGGACAGGGGCGGGACACTGAAGCTTTCTTT.

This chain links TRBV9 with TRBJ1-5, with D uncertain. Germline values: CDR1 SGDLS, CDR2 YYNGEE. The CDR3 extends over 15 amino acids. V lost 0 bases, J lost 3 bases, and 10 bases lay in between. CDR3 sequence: CASSVDPGINQPQHF. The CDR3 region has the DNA TGTGCCAGCAGCGTAGATCCCGGGATCAATCAGCCCCAGCATTTT.

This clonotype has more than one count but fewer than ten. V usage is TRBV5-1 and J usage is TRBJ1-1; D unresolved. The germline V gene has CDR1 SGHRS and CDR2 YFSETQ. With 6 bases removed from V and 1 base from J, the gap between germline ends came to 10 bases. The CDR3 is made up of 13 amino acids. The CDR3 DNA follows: TGCGCCAGCACCCCCGACGGGAACACTGAAGCTTTCTTT. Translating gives CASTPDGNTEAFF.

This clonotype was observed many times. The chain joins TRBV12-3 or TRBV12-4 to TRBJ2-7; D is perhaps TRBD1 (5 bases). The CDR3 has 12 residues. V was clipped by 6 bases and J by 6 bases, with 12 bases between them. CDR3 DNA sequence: TGTGCCAGCAGATCCACAGGTGGCGAGCAGTACTTC. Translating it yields CASRSTGGEQYF.

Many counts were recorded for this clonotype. This chain's CDR3 is CASSFSPGPPYEQYV. The DNA for the CDR3 is TGTGCCAGCAGTTTCTCACCCGGGCCACCCTACGAGCAGTACGTC. The rearrangement uses TRBV28 and TRBJ2-7; D uncertain. The V end lost 3 bases, the J end lost 2 bases, and 14 bases lay between the germline ends. Germline values: CDR1 MDHEN, CDR2 SYDVKM. This CDR3 is 15 amino acids long.

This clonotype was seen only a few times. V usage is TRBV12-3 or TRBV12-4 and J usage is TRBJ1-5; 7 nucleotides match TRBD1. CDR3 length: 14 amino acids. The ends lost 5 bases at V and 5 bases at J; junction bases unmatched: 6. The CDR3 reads CASSLDRAHQPQHF. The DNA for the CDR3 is TGTGCCAGCAGTCTCGACAGGGCACATCAGCCCCAGCATTTT.

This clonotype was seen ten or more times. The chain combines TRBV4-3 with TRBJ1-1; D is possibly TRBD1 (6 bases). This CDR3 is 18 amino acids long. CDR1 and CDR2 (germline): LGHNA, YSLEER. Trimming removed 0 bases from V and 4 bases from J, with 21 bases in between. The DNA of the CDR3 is TGCGCCAGCAGCCAAGATCCGGCGGGGGGGGCTCGGGGCACTGAAGCTTTCTTT. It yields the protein CASSQDPAGGARGTEAFF.

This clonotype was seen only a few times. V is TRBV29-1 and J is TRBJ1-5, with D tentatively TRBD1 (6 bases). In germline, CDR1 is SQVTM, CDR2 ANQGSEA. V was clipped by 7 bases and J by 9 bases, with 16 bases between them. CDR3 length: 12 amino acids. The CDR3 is CSARGAGGPQHF. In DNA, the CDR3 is TGCAGCGCACGGGGGGCCGGCGGGCCCCAGCATTTT.

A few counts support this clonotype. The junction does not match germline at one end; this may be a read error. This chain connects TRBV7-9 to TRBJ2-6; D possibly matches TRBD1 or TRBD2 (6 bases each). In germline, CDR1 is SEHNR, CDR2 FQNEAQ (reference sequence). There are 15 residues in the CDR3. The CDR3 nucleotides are TGTGCCGGCAGCTTAAGGGGGGCTGGGGCCAACGTCCTGACTTTC. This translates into CAGSLRGAGANVLTF.

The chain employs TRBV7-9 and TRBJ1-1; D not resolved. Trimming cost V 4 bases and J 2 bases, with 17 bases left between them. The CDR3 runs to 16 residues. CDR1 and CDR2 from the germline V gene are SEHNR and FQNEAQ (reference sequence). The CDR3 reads CASSSRPGRENTEAFF. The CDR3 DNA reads TGTGCCAGCAGCTCGAGACCGGGTCGAGAAAACACTGAAGCTTTCTTT. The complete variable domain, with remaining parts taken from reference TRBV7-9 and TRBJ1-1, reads DTGVSQNPRHKITKRGQNVTFRCDPISEHNRLYWYRQTLGQGPEFLTYFQNEAQLEKSRLLSDRFSAERPKGSFSTLEIQRTEQGDSAMYLCASSSRPGRENTEAFFGQGTRLTVV.

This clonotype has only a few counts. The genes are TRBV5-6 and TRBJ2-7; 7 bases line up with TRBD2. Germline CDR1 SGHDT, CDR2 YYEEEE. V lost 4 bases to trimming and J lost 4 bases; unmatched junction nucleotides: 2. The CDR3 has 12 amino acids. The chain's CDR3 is CASSAGEYEQYF. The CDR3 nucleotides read TGTGCCAGCAGCGCGGGGGAATACGAGCAGTACTTC.